These 8 T cell receptor beta chains were sequenced from one sample in a study of chemoradiotherapy in HPV16-positive cancers. Clones were read by immunoSEQ multiplex PCR, and TCRdb kept only the in-frame ones, dropping some. The table lists approximately 23,000 clones, over 85% of them singletons. The sample in question was blood, obtained from a patient who underwent chemoradiotherapy. These receptors were collected from a human donor with HPV-associated anogenital cancer.

The V and J genes are TRBV5-1 and TRBJ2-7; the D is unclear. The CDR3 runs to 15 residues. Germline V CDR1 and CDR2: SGHRS, YFSETQ. Trimming removed 4 bases at V and 6 bases at J, with 20 bases between. CDR3: CASSPTVAGWGEQYF. The CDR3 nucleotides are TGCGCCAGCAGCCCCACCGTTGCAGGATGGGGCGAGCAGTACTTC.

V usage is TRBV11-2 and J usage is TRBJ1-3, with D maybe TRBD1 (5 bases). The CDR3 consists of 13 residues. V lost 1 base and J 6 bases, leaving 7 bases between the germline ends. Per germline, CDR1 SGHAT and CDR2 FQNNGV. CDR3 residues: CASSLGQINTIYF. The CDR3 coding sequence is TGTGCCAGCAGCTTAGGACAGATAAACACCATATATTTT.

The chain joins TRBV5-4 to TRBJ2-1; the D is unclear. This CDR3 comprises 14 residues. From germline, CDR1 is SGHNT and CDR2 YYREEE (reference sequence). With 4 bases removed from V and 5 bases from J, the gap between germline ends came to 13 bases. CDR3 nucleotide sequence: TGTGCCAGCAGCCTGGCTTTATTGAACAATGAGCAGTTCTTC. Encoded protein: CASSLALLNNEQFF.

The chain recombines TRBV18 with TRBJ1-5; TRBD1 might be the D (5 bases). The length of the CDR3 is 15 residues. Germline-derived CDR1 and CDR2 are KGHSH and LQKENI. V lost 2 bases and J 1 base, leaving 9 bases between the germline ends. The CDR3: CASSPIGASNQPQHF. The CDR3 DNA reads TGTGCCAGCTCACCAATAGGGGCGAGCAATCAGCCCCAGCATTTT.

This clone qualifies as large. V gene TRBV7-9 combines with J gene TRBJ1-1; no reliable D call. Germline CDR1 SEHNR, CDR2 FQNEAQ (reference sequence). Trimming removed 0 bases at V and 6 bases at J, with 5 bases between. The CDR3 has 12 residues. This CDR3 reads CASSLANSEAFF. For the CDR3, the DNA is TGTGCCAGCAGCTTAGCAAATTCTGAAGCTTTCTTT.

The rearrangement joins TRBV27 to TRBJ2-5; no clear D. Per germline, CDR1 MNHEY and CDR2 SMNVEV (reference sequence). The CDR3 is 13 residues long. The V end lost 5 bases, the J end lost 2 bases, and 9 bases lay between the germline ends. CDR3 sequence reads: CASSRRPQETQYF. In DNA, the CDR3 is TGTGCCAGCAGTCGCCGCCCTCAAGAGACCCAGTACTTC.

This clone has only one observation. The rearrangement uses TRBV5-1 and TRBJ2-5, with a possible D match to TRBD1 (6 bases). V lost 2 bases, J lost 5 bases, and 13 bases lay in between. CDR1 is SGHRS, CDR2 YFSETQ, per germline. The CDR3 spans 14 residues. As DNA, the CDR3 is TGCGCCAGCAGCTTTCAACAGGGTCGGGAGACCCAGTACTTC. It codes for CASSFQQGRETQYF.

The rearrangement links TRBV5-4 to TRBJ2-3; tentative D call: TRBD2 (5 bases). The germline V and J ends were trimmed by 5 bases and 5 bases, with 18 bases remaining between them. Germline V gene data show CDR1 as SGHNT and CDR2 as YYREEE (reference sequence). The CDR3 covers 15 residues. CDR3 DNA sequence: TGTGCCAGCAGTTCTAGCCGACTCGGTATAGATACGCAGTATTTT. Encoded protein: CASSSSRLGIDTQYF.